Below, 5 T cell receptor beta chains from the same sample are listed, as sequenced in a study of PD-1 blockade in classical Hodgkin lymphoma. All patients experienced relapse after autologous stem cell transplantation, and brentuximab vedotin exposure was variable. TCRdb keeps only in-frame clones here, not all; method: immunoSEQ multiplex PCR. The sample includes 55,000 to 75,000 clones, approximately 94% of them seen just once. Specimen: peripheral blood mononuclear cells (PBMCs), collected at baseline. Receptor source: a human donor with classical Hodgkin lymphoma.

J is TRBJ2-3 and V is TRBV29-1; 8 bases are shared with TRBD2. V gave up 4 bases and J gave up 4 bases; unmatched junction bases: 4. Germline-derived CDR1 and CDR2 are SQVTM and ANQGSEA. The CDR3 contains 13 residues. CDR3 DNA sequence: TGCAGCGTTGCGCGGGAGGTCTCAGATACGCAGTATTTT. It codes for CSVAREVSDTQYF.

V gene TRBV19 combines with J gene TRBJ1-1, with a possible D match to TRBD1 (5 bases). The V end lost 4 bases, the J end lost 5 bases, and 17 bases lay between the germline ends. From germline, CDR1 is LNHDA and CDR2 SQIVND (reference sequence). The CDR3 extends over 15 amino acids. The CDR3 reads CASSTRQRGRTEAFF. In nucleotides, the CDR3 is TGTGCCAGTAGTACCCGCCAGAGGGGTCGAACTGAAGCTTTCTTT.

V and J are TRBV6-5 and TRBJ1-1; D gene uncertain. The CDR3 is made up of 14 amino acids. V lost 5 bases and J 4 bases, leaving 14 bases between the germline ends. Germline V gene lookup returns CDR1 MNHEY and CDR2 SVGAGI. CDR3 region: CASSQVGRSTEAFF. The CDR3 bases are TGTGCCAGCAGTCAGGTAGGGCGGAGCACTGAAGCTTTCTTT.

The chain uses TRBV11-3 and TRBJ1-5; D is ambiguous. The CDR3 consists of 15 residues. The ends were cut back, 3 bases at V and 0 bases at J, with 9 bases in the middle. The V gene's germline CDR1 is SGHNT and CDR2 YENEEA. The CDR3, as DNA: TGTGCCAGCAGCTTTTTACAGATTAGCAATCAGCCCCAGCATTTT. This translates into CASSFLQISNQPQHF.

The chain uses TRBV7-9 and TRBJ2-2; 7 nucleotides align to TRBD2. This CDR3 comprises 10 residues. CDR1 and CDR2 (germline): SEHNR, FQNEAQ (reference sequence). CDR3 in amino acids: CAGGAGELFF. The CDR3 nucleotides are TGTGCGGGGGGGGCCGGGGAGCTGTTTTTT.